This T cell receptor (beta chain) was identified during a study of blood T cell repertoires in COVID-19 (dated by TCRdb to 2020 to 2021). As for the study more broadly: Samples covering the acute and convalescent phases of COVID-19 were provided by collaborators in the United States, Italy and Spain. The prospective study material was composed of cDNA or gDNA derived from T cells, B-cell-depleted T cells, or PBMCs. Deeply sampled blood TCRbeta repertoires from subjects exposed to, actively infected with, or recovered from COVID-19 were included in the dataset. The repertoires were released in a freely available public database intended as a resource for research on the immune response to SARS-CoV-2. Samples came from the ongoing ImmuneRACE study (first 160 participants) plus 1,254 subjects from 6 global collaborators. The sample metadata nearly always contained a de-identified subject ID, COVID-19 status, age in years and sex. Where HLA class I and class II types were available, the types were taken from metadata supplied by the sample provider, not from assay-based typing. Beyond this particular receptor, the publication reports: Clinical and demographic metadata were provided uncurated, with the amount varying by source and participant.

Participants in the prospective study were enrolled through a virtual design, were aged roughly 18 to 90 years, and lived in 20 to 30 United States geographic areas. In the prospective study, participants were assigned to cohorts based on the clinical history participants reported in a screening survey and a study questionnaire. Recovered participants in ImmuneRACE Cohort 3 were defined as having two consecutive negative NP/OP PCR tests, clearance from a healthcare professional, or resolution of symptoms. In the prospective study, mobile phlebotomists collected whole blood, serum and a nasopharyngeal or oropharyngeal swab from each participant. Participants in the prospective study had the option to provide additional blood draws and questionnaires over a roughly 2-month period. Blood samples from the prospective study were shipped frozen or at room temperature prior to DNA extraction. V is pruned by 4 bases and J by 3 bases, leaving 6 bases of the junction without a gene match. The germline V gene supplies CDR1 SQVTM and CDR2 ANQGSEA. The CDR3 spans 14 residues, from the cysteine through the phenylalanine. Solely the CDR3 DNA is kept, with 42 bases framed from the first base.

TCRbeta CDR3 regions were amplified from genomic DNA using the immunoSEQ Assay, a bias-controlled multiplex PCR. The study's own analysis went as follows. The number of nucleated cells in each sample was estimated by amplification of reference gene primers within the assay. Sequence reads were collapsed and filtered to measure the absolute abundance of every unique TCRbeta CDR3 rearrangement. Productive Simpson clonality was computed per sample as the square root of Simpson's diversity index over productive rearrangements. TCRdb retrieved this table from immuneACCESS and kept in-frame rearrangements only. Not all clones are present; in checked studies, unresolved V genes account for under half, and no reason is known for the remainder. V, J and clone size are taken as reported in that table, and D and trimming were inferred from the DNA itself. In all, the sample holds under 300,000 clones, and 88% of those were seen once. The ten largest clones add up to around 0.9% of the sample.

Regarding this clone: The antigen this receptor binds is unknown. One base away there is no much larger clone; base qualities are not given.

The clonotype comes from a woman between 25 and 40 years old who had recovered from COVID-19. The chain is assembled from TRBV29-1 and TRBJ2-7; TRBD1 aligns with 10 central bases. The sample consisted of PBMCs or T cells enriched from blood (not recorded which). In nucleotide form, the sequence is TGCAGCGTTGGGGGGGACAGGGGTAACTACGAGCAGTACTTC. This translates into CSVGGDRGNYEQYF.